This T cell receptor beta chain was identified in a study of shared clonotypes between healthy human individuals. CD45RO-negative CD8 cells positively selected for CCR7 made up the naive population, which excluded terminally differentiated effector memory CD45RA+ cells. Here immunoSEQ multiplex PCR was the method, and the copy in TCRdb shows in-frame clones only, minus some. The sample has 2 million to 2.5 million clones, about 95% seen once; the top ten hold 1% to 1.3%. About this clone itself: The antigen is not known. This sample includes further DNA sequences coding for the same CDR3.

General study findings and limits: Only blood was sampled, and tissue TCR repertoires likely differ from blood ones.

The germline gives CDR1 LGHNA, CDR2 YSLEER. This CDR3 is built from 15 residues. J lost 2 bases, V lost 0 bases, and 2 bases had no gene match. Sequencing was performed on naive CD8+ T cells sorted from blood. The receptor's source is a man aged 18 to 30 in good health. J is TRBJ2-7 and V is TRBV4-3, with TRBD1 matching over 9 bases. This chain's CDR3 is CASSQEWTGAYEQYF. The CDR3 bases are TGCGCCAGCAGCCAAGAATGGACAGGGGCCTACGAGCAGTACTTC.